A single sample gave rise to the 8 T cell receptor beta chains below, sequenced in a study of cytomegalovirus exposure and HLA in healthy donors. Amplification used 60 Vbeta primers and 13 Jbeta primers. TCRdb keeps only in-frame clones here, not all; method: immunoSEQ multiplex PCR. Found here are 95,000 to 130,000 clones, roughly 70% of them singletons; the top ten hold around 1.7%. Sequenced material: PBMCs. These receptors were collected from a woman between 18 and 30 years old in good health and CMV-seronegative.

This chain joins TRBV13 and TRBJ2-2; D not resolved. Germline V lookup: CDR1 PRHDT, CDR2 FYEKMQ (reference sequence). The ends were cut back, 1 base at V and 6 bases at J, with 9 bases in the middle. This CDR3 region has 14 residues. As DNA, the CDR3 is TGTGCCAGCAGCTTAGCTGGCGGATCCGGGGAGCTGTTTTTT. This sequence encodes CASSLAGGSGELFF.

The chain is built from TRBV11-2 and TRBJ2-7; the match to TRBD1 covers 8 bases. This CDR3 spans 15 amino acids. Germline V gene lookup returns CDR1 SGHAT and CDR2 FQNNGV. Trimming took 5 bases from V and 3 from J; bases not matched to a gene: 9. The CDR3, as DNA: TGTGCCAGCAGCCCACAGACAGGGGTCAACTACGAGCAGTACTTC. This encodes CASSPQTGVNYEQYF.

CDR3 region: CASSSTGPLANNEKLFF. The CDR3 DNA reads as TGTGCCAGCAGTTCAACAGGTCCTCTGGCAAATAATGAAAAACTGTTTTTT. The chain joins TRBV28 to TRBJ1-4; the D gene is possibly TRBD1 (5 bases). V was clipped by 4 bases and J by 4 bases, with 19 bases between them. There are 17 residues in the CDR3. Germline loops: CDR1 MDHEN, CDR2 SYDVKM.

CDR3 sequence reads: CASSDAQGSSYEQYF. DNA of the CDR3: TGTGCCAGCAGTGATGCCCAGGGGAGCTCCTACGAGCAGTACTTC. The V gene is TRBV6-1, the J gene TRBJ2-7; D is possibly TRBD1 (6 bases). V lost 3 bases, J lost 0 bases, and 12 bases lay in between. CDR1 is MNHNS, CDR2 SASEGT, per germline. The CDR3 runs to 15 residues.

The gene calls are TRBV10-2 and TRBJ2-3; 9 nucleotides match TRBD2. The CDR3 runs to 16 residues. J was trimmed by 2 bases and V by 3 bases; bases with no gene match: 6. Germline V gene data show CDR1 as WSHSY and CDR2 as SAAADI. The chain's CDR3 is CASSEGLAGLTDTQYF. The CDR3 region has the DNA TGCGCCAGCAGTGAAGGGCTAGCGGGGCTCACAGATACGCAGTATTTT.

V and J are TRBV6-5 and TRBJ1-2; D is possibly TRBD1 (6 bases). Germline CDR1 reads MNHEY; CDR2 reads SVGAGI. Between the trimmed V and J ends, which lost 8 bases and 1 base, there was a span of 8 bases. The CDR3 is 12 residues long. CDR3 residues: CASLGGNYGYTF. The CDR3 nucleotides read TGTGCCAGCTTAGGGGGTAACTATGGCTACACCTTC.

This chain links TRBV4-1 with TRBJ1-5; D not resolved. The V end lost 0 bases, the J end lost 5 bases, and 5 bases lay between the germline ends. Germline lookup yields CDR1 MGHRA and CDR2 YSYEKL. This CDR3 has 13 amino acids. CDR3 DNA: TGCGCCAGCAGCCAAGATCGAGATCAGCCCCAGCATTTT. As protein: CASSQDRDQPQHF.

The CDR3: CASSYSRGSGNTIYF. In DNA form, the CDR3 reads TGTGCCAGCAGTTACTCTAGGGGGTCTGGAAACACCATATATTTT. The chain is built from TRBV6-5 and TRBJ1-3, with D possibly matching TRBD1 (6 bases). Germline V gene lookup returns CDR1 MNHEY and CDR2 SVGAGI. V was pared by 0 bases and J by 1 base, with 7 bases between. The CDR3 has 15 amino acids.